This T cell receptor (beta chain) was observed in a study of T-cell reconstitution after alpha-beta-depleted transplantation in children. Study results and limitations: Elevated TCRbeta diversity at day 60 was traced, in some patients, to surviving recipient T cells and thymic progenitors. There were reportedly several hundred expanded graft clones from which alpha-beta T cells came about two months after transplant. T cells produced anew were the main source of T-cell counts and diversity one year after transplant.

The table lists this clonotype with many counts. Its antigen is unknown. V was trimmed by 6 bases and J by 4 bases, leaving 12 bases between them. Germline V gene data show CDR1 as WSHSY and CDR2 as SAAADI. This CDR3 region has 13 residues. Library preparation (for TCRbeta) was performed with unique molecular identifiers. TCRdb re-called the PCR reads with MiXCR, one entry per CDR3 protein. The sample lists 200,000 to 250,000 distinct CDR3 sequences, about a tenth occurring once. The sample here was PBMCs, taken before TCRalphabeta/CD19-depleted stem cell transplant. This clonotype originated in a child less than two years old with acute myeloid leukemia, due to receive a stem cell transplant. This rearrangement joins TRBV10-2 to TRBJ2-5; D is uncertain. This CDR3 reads CASRPPTIETQYF. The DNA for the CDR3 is TGCGCCAGCAGACCCCCTACGATAGAGACCCAGTACTTC.